Ten or more counts support the clone carrying this T cell receptor (beta chain). These data come from a study of T-cell reconstitution after alpha-beta-depleted transplantation in children. The CDR3 extends over 13 amino acids. Germline CDR1 MDHEN, CDR2 SYDVKM. Trimming took off 4 bases at V and 8 bases at J, with 14 bases between the two ends. Molecular barcoding with unique molecular identifiers was used for the TCRbeta library. TCRdb ran MiXCR on the PCR reads and lists one entry per CDR3 protein. The sample holds 25,000 to 30,000 distinct CDR3 sequences; 5.5% to 7.5% are singletons and the top ten take around 7%.

Sequenced here: PBMCs, mostly from graft donor cells, sampled 180 days after TCRalphabeta/CD19-depleted stem cell transplant. The rearrangement uses TRBV28 and TRBJ1-2; D not certain. The sequence derives from a male patient aged 10 to 17 who had a stem cell transplant for acute myeloid leukemia, so the T cells may come from the graft donor. The CDR3 DNA sequence: TGTGCCAGCAGTTCCCCAGGCGATGTGGGCTACACCTTC. Translating gives CASSSPGDVGYTF.